These T cell receptor beta chains were read from a single sample in a study of T cell repertoires in cytomegalovirus infection. In TCRdb, the reads were re-called with MiXCR into one record per CDR3 protein. The sample carries about 920,000 distinct CDR3 sequences, around 32% recorded once. These receptors' antigens are unknown. The sequencing used cultured CD8+ T cells from PBMCs, collected from culture after CMV antigen stimulation. These receptors were taken from a human donor in good health (CMV status not recorded). Some clones in this sample may be carry-over from other donors' samples. CDR3s include the opening cysteine and the closing phenylalanine or tryptophan. Each record gives: V gene, clone size, J gene, D gene, CDR3 protein, CDR3 DNA. The D gene is left open where the match is weak. Only some rows state a clone size, as once, few, many or a class for expanded clones.

>TRBV12-3/TRBV12-4|NA|TRBJ2-1|TRBD2
CASLPRTSGGRVSHEQFF
TGTGCCAGCTTACCGAGAACTAGCGGGGGCCGCGTAAGTCATGAGCAGTTCTTC
>TRBV6-8|NA|TRBJ2-5|NA
CASSYDTGRETQYF
TGTGCCAGCAGTTATGATACAGGGCGGGAGACCCAGTACTTC
>TRBV5-4|NA|TRBJ2-1|NA
CASSSLPSGEARHEQFF
TGTGCCAGCAGCTCACTTCCTTCAGGGGAGGCTAGGCATGAGCAGTTCTTC
>TRBV19|NA|TRBJ1-5|NA
CASSIQGFNQPQHF
TGTGCCAGTAGTATACAGGGGTTCAATCAGCCCCAGCATTTT
>TRBV6-6|few|TRBJ1-1|NA
CASSLRKGDTEAFF
TGTGCCAGCAGTTTGAGGAAGGGGGACACTGAAGCTTTCTTT
>TRBV7-3|few|TRBJ2-3|NA
CASSIGQSGDTQYF
TGTGCCAGCAGCATAGGACAATCCGGAGATACGCAGTATTTT
>TRBV6-6|many|TRBJ1-1|NA
CASNQQAWAEAFF
TGTGCCAGCAACCAACAGGCCTGGGCGGAAGCTTTCTTT
>TRBV4-1|once|TRBJ2-3|TRBD2
CASSPLDGGGADTQYF
TGCGCCAGCAGCCCACTTGATGGCGGGGGTGCAGATACGCAGTATTTT
>TRBV7-9|few|TRBJ2-7|TRBD1
CASIRSGTGYEQYF
TGTGCCAGCATTAGGTCTGGGACAGGTTACGAGCAGTACTTC
>TRBV7-6|many|TRBJ2-7|NA
CASSHPGGAEQYF
TGTGCCAGCAGCCACCCCGGAGGTGCCGAGCAGTACTTC
>TRBV27|few|TRBJ1-1|TRBD1
CASAPGTGARNTEAFF
TGTGCCAGTGCCCCCGGGACAGGGGCGAGGAACACTGAAGCTTTCTTT
>TRBV6-1|few|TRBJ2-5|NA
CASSTTGWQTQYF
TGTGCCAGCAGCACCACCGGGTGGCAGACCCAGTACTTC
>TRBV7-2|many|TRBJ1-2|NA
CASSLALQANYGYTF
TGTGCCAGCAGCTTAGCGCTACAGGCTAACTATGGCTACACCTTC
>TRBV12-3/TRBV12-4|NA|TRBJ1-1|NA
CASSSPLGAFF
TGTGCCAGCAGCTCCCCATTGGGAGCTTTCTTT
>TRBV19|once|TRBJ2-2|NA
CASSPWDGITGELFF
TGTGCCAGTAGTCCCTGGGACGGCATCACCGGGGAGCTGTTTTTT
>TRBV6-1|few|TRBJ2-3|TRBD2
CASSQGLAGKDTQYF
TGTGCCAGCAGTCAAGGACTAGCGGGGAAGGATACGCAGTATTTT
>TRBV6-1|NA|TRBJ2-3|NA
CATDGYSGFGDTQYF
TGTGCCACCGATGGGTATTCAGGGTTCGGAGATACGCAGTATTTT
>TRBV12-3/TRBV12-4|NA|TRBJ1-1|NA
CANSPHGGGNTEAFF
TGTGCCAACAGCCCCCATGGGGGGGGGAACACTGAAGCTTTCTTT
>TRBV6-6|NA|TRBJ2-5|NA
CASTHRAASQETQYF
TGTGCCAGCACCCATCGGGCAGCTTCACAAGAGACCCAGTACTTC
>TRBV6-6|few|TRBJ2-2|TRBD1
CASTHPGQANTGELFF
TGTGCCAGCACACATCCGGGACAGGCGAACACCGGGGAGCTGTTTTTT
>TRBV5-1|few|TRBJ1-4|NA
CASSFATSEKLFF
TGCGCCAGCAGCTTCGCGACGTCTGAAAAACTGTTTTTT
>TRBV5-8|NA|TRBJ2-3|NA
CASSLSSRVGTQYF
TGTGCCAGCAGCTTGTCCTCCAGAGTAGGTACGCAGTATTTT
>TRBV5-1|few|TRBJ2-7|TRBD1
CASSFGTGGSYEQYF
TGCGCCAGCAGCTTCGGAACAGGGGGGTCCTACGAGCAGTACTTC
>TRBV6-1|NA|TRBJ2-1|TRBD2
CASGGNRGLAGARAHNEQFF
TGTGCCAGCGGGGGGAACAGGGGACTAGCGGGGGCCCGAGCCCACAATGAGCAGTTCTTC
>TRBV15|few|TRBJ2-3|TRBD1
CATSRDRDPSTDTQYF
TGTGCCACCAGCCGAGACAGGGATCCCAGCACAGATACGCAGTATTTT
>TRBV13|few|TRBJ2-5|NA
CASSSPGAELETQYF
TGTGCCAGCAGCTCCCCGGGAGCCGAACTAGAGACCCAGTACTTC
>TRBV15|few|TRBJ2-5|NA
CATSRDPGAQETQYF
TGTGCCACCAGCAGAGATCCGGGGGCTCAAGAGACCCAGTACTTC
>TRBV19|NA|TRBJ1-2|TRBD1
CASSIASVGDSYHYGYTF
TGTGCCAGTAGTATAGCGTCGGTAGGGGACAGCTATCACTATGGCTACACCTTC
>TRBV7-9|NA|TRBJ1-2|NA
CASSLDQGKTDGYTF
TGTGCCAGCAGCTTAGATCAGGGAAAGACTGATGGCTACACCTTC
>TRBV6-1|few|TRBJ2-1|NA
CASSEGAGWNEQFF
TGTGCCAGCAGTGAGGGGGCAGGGTGGAATGAGCAGTTCTTC
>TRBV4-3|few|TRBJ2-1|TRBD2
CASSHPTSGGQEQFF
TGCGCCAGCAGCCATCCGACTAGCGGGGGGCAGGAGCAGTTCTTC
>TRBV12-3/TRBV12-4|NA|TRBJ1-3|NA
CASRPTEGSGNTIYF
TGTGCCAGCAGACCGACAGAAGGGTCTGGAAACACCATATATTTT
>TRBV3-1|NA|TRBJ2-3|TRBD2
CASSQRLAGKDTQYF
TGTGCCAGCAGCCAGAGACTAGCGGGGAAAGATACGCAGTATTTT
>TRBV7-9|NA|TRBJ1-1|NA
CASSLVEWKTGEAFF
TGTGCCAGCAGCTTAGTCGAGTGGAAGACAGGTGAAGCTTTCTTT
>TRBV2|few|TRBJ2-7|NA
CASSEDTYEQYF
TGTGCCAGCAGTGAAGACACGTACGAGCAGTACTTC
>TRBV12-3/TRBV12-4|many|TRBJ1-2|TRBD1
CASGWTGEDYGYTF
TGTGCCAGCGGGTGGACAGGGGAGGACTATGGCTACACCTTC
>TRBV27|NA|TRBJ1-1|NA
CASSPTKTGNTEAFF
TGTGCCAGCAGTCCTACTAAGACAGGGAACACTGAAGCTTTCTTT
>TRBV7-4|NA|TRBJ1-4|TRBD1
CASSLVPGQGIFREKLFF
TGTGCCAGCAGCTTAGTCCCGGGACAGGGGATCTTTCGGGAAAAACTGTTTTTT
>TRBV27|NA|TRBJ2-6|NA
CASSFIDVVSGANVLTF
TGTGCCAGCAGTTTTATCGATGTTGTCTCTGGGGCCAACGTCCTGACTTTC
>TRBV7-4|once|TRBJ2-2|TRBD2
CANLQRGKNTGELFF
TGTGCCAACCTTCAGCGGGGGAAGAACACCGGGGAGCTGTTTTTT
>TRBV9|NA|TRBJ1-3|TRBD1
CASSRDRVSGNTIYF
TGTGCCAGCAGTAGAGACAGGGTCTCTGGAAACACCATATATTTT
>TRBV7-9|NA|TRBJ1-2|NA
CASSLVPPGDYGYTF
TGTGCCAGCAGCTTAGTCCCCCCGGGGGACTATGGCTACACCTTC
>TRBV7-8|many|TRBJ2-1|NA
CASSLARGDREANEQFF
TGTGCCAGCAGCTTAGCGCGGGGGGACAGGGAGGCCAATGAGCAGTTCTTC
>TRBV28|few|TRBJ1-2|NA
CASTTSRRGSNYGYTF
TGTGCCAGCACCACCTCTAGGAGGGGGTCGAACTATGGCTACACCTTC
>TRBV6-2/TRBV6-3|NA|TRBJ2-1|TRBD2
CASSYGTSRNSYNEQFF
TGTGCCAGCAGTTACGGGACTAGCAGAAACTCCTACAATGAGCAGTTCTTC
>TRBV7-8|many|TRBJ2-1|NA
CASSLGGSAQFF
TGTGCCAGCAGCTTAGGAGGGTCGGCGCAGTTCTTC
>TRBV27|few|TRBJ1-1|NA
CASTRSRALNTEAFF
TGTGCCAGCACTCGCAGTCGGGCTTTGAACACTGAAGCTTTCTTT
>TRBV19|NA|TRBJ2-3|NA
CASNTLGTQYF
TGTGCCAGTAATACTCTGGGTACGCAGTATTTT
>TRBV5-6|NA|TRBJ2-5|NA
CASSSEAETQETQYF
TGTGCCAGCAGCTCGGAGGCGGAGACCCAAGAGACCCAGTACTTC
>TRBV6-2/TRBV6-3|few|TRBJ1-2|NA
CASSYSNKGLRKNGYTF
TGTGCCAGCAGTTACTCGAACAAGGGGCTACGAAAAAATGGCTACACCTTC
>TRBV5-4|few|TRBJ2-1|TRBD1
CASSLLGTGNNEQFF
TGTGCCAGCAGCCTTTTAGGGACAGGGAACAATGAGCAGTTCTTC